These T cell receptor beta chains were read from a single sample in a study of shared clonotypes between healthy human individuals. Generated by immunoSEQ multiplex PCR, the TCRdb table keeps only in-frame clones and is missing some. The sample contains 2 million to 2.5 million clones, more than 85% of which appear only once. The sequenced sample consisted of naive CD4+ T cells from PBMCs. The receptors come from a man between 18 and 35 years old in good health. Some clones in this sample may be carry-over from other donors' samples. The CDR3 runs from the conserved cysteine through the conserved F or W. Fields, in order: V gene, J gene, D gene, clone size, CDR3 DNA, CDR3 protein. The D gene is left open where the match is weak. Rows may omit the clone size; those that give it use once, few, many or a size class.

>TRBV4-3|TRBJ1-2|NA|once
TGCGCCAGCAGCCAAGATTCAGGGGTTGGCTACACCTTC
CASSQDSGVGYTF
>TRBV2|TRBJ2-1|TRBD1|NA
TGTGCCAGCAGCGGACAGGGCTACAATGAGCAGTTCTTC
CASSGQGYNEQFF
>TRBV4-1|TRBJ2-6|TRBD2|NA
TGCGCCAGCAGCCCATCGGGGGGGACTGGGGCCAACGTCCTGACTTTC
CASSPSGGTGANVLTF
>TRBV28|TRBJ2-7|NA|once
TGTGCCAGCCGTAGGGGGGTTGGATACGAGCAGTACTTC
CASRRGVGYEQYF
>TRBV18|TRBJ2-4|NA|once
TGTGCCAGCTCCCCTGGATCGGCCCTAGCCAAAAACATTCAGTACTTC
CASSPGSALAKNIQYF
>TRBV18|TRBJ2-2|NA|few
TGTGCCAGCTCACCACTTAGCCCGAACACCGGGGAGCTGTTTTTT
CASSPLSPNTGELFF
>TRBV28|TRBJ2-3|TRBD1|NA
TGTGCCAGCAGTTTCAACCGACAGGGCCTCCTTGGCGATACGCAGTATTTT
CASSFNRQGLLGDTQYF
>TRBV27|TRBJ2-3|TRBD2|NA
TGTGCCAGCAGTTTCGGGACTACTAGCGTAGATACGCAGTATTTT
CASSFGTTSVDTQYF
>TRBV28|TRBJ2-2|NA|NA
TGTGCCAGCAGGGAGCAGGGCGCCGGGGAGCTGCTTTTT
CASREQGAGELLF
>TRBV29-1|TRBJ1-2|NA|NA
TGCAGCGGGATACAGCAAAACTATGGCTACACCTTC
CSGIQQNYGYTF
>TRBV2|TRBJ1-5|TRBD1|NA
TGTGCCAGCAGTTTAGAGTGGACAGGGGGGCATAGCAATCAGCCCCAGCATTTT
CASSLEWTGGHSNQPQHF
>TRBV9|TRBJ1-2|NA|NA
TGTGCCAGCAGCGACTACGAGGGACCTAACTATGGCTACACCTTC
CASSDYEGPNYGYTF
>TRBV6-5|TRBJ1-1|NA|NA
TGTGCCAGCACCATCCAGGGAGGCACTGAAGCTTTCTTT
CASTIQGGTEAFF
>TRBV4-2|TRBJ2-1|NA|NA
TGTGCCAGCAGCCAAGGGGCCGGAGGGGCCTACAATGAGCAGTTCTTC
CASSQGAGGAYNEQFF
>TRBV18|TRBJ2-3|TRBD2|NA
TGTGCCAGCTCACCACCTGCGGCGGGAGCATTTGGGGATACGCAGTATTTT
CASSPPAAGAFGDTQYF
>TRBV19|TRBJ2-7|TRBD2|NA
TGTGCCAGTAGTATTAGCGGGACGGCCTACGAGCAGTACTTC
CASSISGTAYEQYF
>TRBV11-1|TRBJ2-5|NA|NA
TGTGCCAGCAGCTTAATTGGGGGAGGTCGAGAGACCCAGTACTTC
CASSLIGGGRETQYF
>TRBV6-5|TRBJ1-2|TRBD1|NA
TGTGCCAGCAGTTACTCGATAGGACAGGGCTACGGCTACACCTTC
CASSYSIGQGYGYTF
>TRBV7-3|TRBJ2-1|NA|NA
TGTGCCAGCAGCCAAAGCGGAGCTTACAATGAGCAGTTCTTC
CASSQSGAYNEQFF
>TRBV5-1|TRBJ2-7|TRBD2|NA
TGCGCCAGCAGCTTGAATTCGGGAGGGCTTAACTACGAGCAGTACTTC
CASSLNSGGLNYEQYF